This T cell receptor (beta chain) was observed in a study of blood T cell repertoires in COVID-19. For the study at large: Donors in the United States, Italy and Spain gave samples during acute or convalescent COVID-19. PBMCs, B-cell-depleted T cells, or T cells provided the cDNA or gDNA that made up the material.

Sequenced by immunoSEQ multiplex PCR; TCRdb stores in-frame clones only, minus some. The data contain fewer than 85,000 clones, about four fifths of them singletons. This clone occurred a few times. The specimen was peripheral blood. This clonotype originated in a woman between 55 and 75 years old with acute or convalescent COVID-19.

As DNA, the CDR3 is TGTGCCAGCAGTGAAATGGTGGGCGGGAACGCCTACAATGAGCAGTTCTTC. It translates to CASSEMVGGNAYNEQFF. The rearrangement links TRBV6-1 to TRBJ2-1; the D gene is possibly TRBD2 (6 bases). From germline, CDR1 is MNHNS and CDR2 SASEGT. V was trimmed by 2 bases and J by 2 bases, leaving 16 bases between them. The CDR3 totals 17 residues.